A selection of T cell receptor beta chains follows, all from one sample in a study of OX40 agonist ivuxolimab in advanced cancers. Assay: immunoSEQ multiplex PCR; the TCRdb copy retains only in-frame clones and omits some. The sample yields fewer than 80,000 clones, roughly 81% seen once. The sequencing used CD4+ or CD8+ T cells sorted from blood, collected in a trial of the OX40 agonist ivuxolimab. These TCRs come from an adult with an advanced solid tumor such as melanoma, head and neck, liver or kidney cancer. Each CDR3 is given with its conserved first and last residue. D genes are given only for firm matches. Only part of the rows carry a size: once, few, many, or a class if the clone is expanded.

cdr3_length j_call v_call d_call clone_size cdr3_aa cdr3_nt
14 TRBJ2-5 TRBV7-7 NA NA CASSLSEGGETQYF TGTGCTAGCAGCTTAAGTGAGGGGGGAGAGACCCAGTACTTC
17 TRBJ1-2 TRBV5-1 NA once CASSLVPDGSINYGYTF TGCGCCAGCAGCTTGGTTCCGGACGGTTCAATTAACTATGGCTACACCTTC
12 TRBJ2-7 TRBV7-2 NA NA CASSLTGYEQYF TGTGCCAGCAGCCTGACTGGCTACGAGCAGTACTTC
14 TRBJ1-3 TRBV19 NA NA CASSDSGSGNTIYF TGTGCCAGTAGTGACTCGGGTTCCGGAAACACCATATATTTT
13 TRBJ2-5 TRBV29-1 NA NA CSVEDRGQETQYF TGCAGCGTTGAAGATCGGGGTCAAGAGACCCAGTACTTC
11 TRBJ1-1 TRBV29-1 NA few CSVSFGQLPFF TGCAGCGTTAGTTTTGGCCAGTTGCCTTTCTTT
14 TRBJ2-5 TRBV19 NA NA CASSPQTDAETQYF TGTGCCAGTAGCCCTCAGACAGACGCAGAGACCCAGTACTTC
15 TRBJ1-4 TRBV6-1 NA few CASSEGGRYNEKLFF TGTGCCAGCAGTGAAGGCGGCAGGTATAATGAAAAACTGTTTTTT
14 TRBJ2-2 TRBV11-3 NA NA CASSQGNSAGELFF TGTGCCAGCAGCCAGGGGAATTCTGCCGGGGAGCTGTTTTTT
15 TRBJ2-7 TRBV4-2 NA NA CASSSPGSGSYEQYF TGTGCCAGCAGCTCACCTGGGTCTGGCTCCTACGAGCAGTACTTC
17 TRBJ2-6 TRBV19 NA NA CASSIRAEGSGANVLTF TGTGCCAGTAGTATCAGAGCGGAAGGCTCTGGGGCCAACGTCCTGACTTTC
15 TRBJ2-7 TRBV6-5 NA NA CASSPNRVGSYEQYF TGTGCCAGCAGCCCAAACAGGGTGGGCTCCTACGAGCAGTACTTC
13 TRBJ2-2 TRBV28 NA medium-sized CASTRINTGELFF TGTGCCAGCACCAGGATCAACACCGGGGAGCTGTTTTTT
14 TRBJ2-2 TRBV19 NA once CASSTGLHTGELFF TGTGCCAGTAGTACAGGGTTGCACACCGGGGAGCTGTTTTTT
13 TRBJ2-2 TRBV9 NA NA CASSVEGNGELFF TGTGCCAGCAGCGTAGAAGGAAATGGGGAGCTGTTTTTT
14 TRBJ2-7 TRBV11-2 NA NA CASKKVANSYEQYF TGTGCCAGCAAGAAGGTAGCGAACTCCTACGAGCAGTACTTC
15 TRBJ1-4 TRBV28 TRBD1 NA CASSSPGQGNEKLFF TGTGCCAGCAGTTCTCCGGGACAGGGGAACGAAAAACTGTTTTTT
15 TRBJ1-5 TRBV19 NA few CASSIGTANNQPQHF TGTGCCAGTAGTATCGGGACGGCTAACAATCAGCCCCAGCATTTT
16 TRBJ2-5 TRBV6-1 NA NA CASSVIRGGGQETQYF TGTGCCAGCAGTGTCATCAGGGGAGGGGGCCAAGAGACCCAGTACTTC
14 TRBJ2-2 TRBV7-6 NA NA CASSLETVTGELFF TGTGCCAGCAGCTTAGAGACGGTGACCGGGGAGCTGTTTTTT
15 TRBJ2-7 TRBV28 NA NA CASSTHRDGGYEQYF TGTGCCAGCAGTACACACAGGGATGGGGGCTACGAGCAGTACTTC
16 TRBJ2-7 TRBV12-5 NA NA CASGLQADRGAHEQYF TGTGCTAGTGGTTTGCAAGCGGACAGAGGGGCGCACGAGCAGTACTTC
13 TRBJ2-7 TRBV6-1 NA NA CASSDSGWGEQYF TGTGCCAGCAGTGACTCCGGGTGGGGGGAGCAGTACTTC
13 TRBJ2-7 TRBV7-3 NA NA CASSPNGVFEQYF TGTGCCAGCAGCCCCAACGGGGTGTTTGAGCAGTACTTC
16 TRBJ1-1 TRBV6-5 NA NA CASSYSPPGTNTEAFF TGTGCCAGCAGTTACTCCCCACCGGGAACCAACACTGAAGCTTTCTTT
17 TRBJ1-2 TRBV4-1 NA NA CASSQERRGTENYGYTF TGCGCCAGCAGCCAAGAGCGGCGGGGGACGGAGAACTATGGCTACACCTTC
13 TRBJ2-7 TRBV28 NA NA CASTDRVTYEQYF TGTGCCAGCACAGATAGGGTTACCTACGAGCAGTACTTC
16 TRBJ1-2 TRBV19 TRBD1 NA CASSTPGDRGVDGYTF TGTGCCAGTAGTACGCCGGGGGACAGGGGGGTCGATGGCTACACCTTC
16 TRBJ2-5 TRBV4-2 NA NA CASARGVGWAQETQYF TGTGCCAGCGCTCGAGGAGTAGGGTGGGCCCAAGAGACCCAGTACTTC
15 TRBJ1-5 TRBV4-1 NA NA CASSLRPGGHQPQHF TGCGCCAGCAGCCTCCGGCCGGGGGGCCATCAGCCCCAGCATTTT
13 TRBJ1-6 TRBV5-4 TRBD1 NA CASRDRSNSPLHF TGTGCCAGCCGGGACAGGTCTAATTCACCCCTCCACTTT
15 TRBJ1-1 TRBV11-3 TRBD1 NA CASSPPTGANTEAFF TGTGCCAGCAGCCCACCGACAGGGGCCAACACTGAAGCTTTCTTT
16 TRBJ1-1 TRBV5-6 TRBD1 few CASSSPGQGRNTEAFF TGTGCCAGCAGCTCGCCGGGACAGGGGCGAAACACTGAAGCTTTCTTT
16 TRBJ2-3 TRBV5-1 TRBD1 NA CASSLDRGLPTDTQYF TGCGCCAGCAGCCTGGACAGGGGGCTACCCACAGATACGCAGTATTTT
14 TRBJ2-7 TRBV6-5 NA NA CASSYSGVRGEQYF TGTGCCAGCAGTTACTCGGGAGTTAGAGGCGAGCAGTACTTC
14 TRBJ2-6 TRBV25-1 NA NA CASTWGSGANVLTF TGTGCCAGCACATGGGGGTCTGGGGCCAACGTCCTGACTTTC
15 TRBJ1-2 TRBV10-3 TRBD1 NA CAISTGQGVAYGYTF TGTGCCATCAGCACTGGACAGGGTGTTGCGTATGGCTACACCTTC
16 TRBJ1-5 TRBV4-2 TRBD1 once CASSQDGHRGGQPQHF TGTGCCAGCAGCCAAGATGGTCACAGGGGAGGACAGCCCCAGCATTTT
15 TRBJ1-5 TRBV5-5 NA NA CASSLWENGNQPQHF TGTGCCAGCAGCCTGTGGGAGAATGGCAATCAGCCCCAGCATTTT
15 TRBJ2-1 TRBV25-1 NA NA CASSEYWTQRDEQFF TGTGCCAGCAGTGAATATTGGACACAACGGGATGAGCAGTTCTTC